A single sample is the source of the 20 T cell receptor beta chains below, sequenced in a study of naive and memory T cell subsets. An equimolar mix of two oligonucleotides served as the beta constant-region primer for TRBC1 and TRBC2. One entry per CDR3 protein results from TCRdb running MiXCR on the UMI-ligation and nested PCR reads. The sample holds about 80,000 distinct CDR3 sequences; around 14% are singletons and the top ten take 0.75% to 1%. Material: central memory CD4+ T cells from blood. The receptor source for this set is a human donor in good health.

This sequence joins TRBV2 and TRBJ1-2; no firm D call. CDR1 is SNHLY, CDR2 FYNNEI, per germline. Trimming took 3 bases from V and 4 from J, leaving 12 bases between them. This CDR3 has 14 residues. The CDR3: CASSENTITYGYTF. CDR3 nucleotide sequence: TGTGCCAGCAGTGAGAACACCATTACCTATGGCTACACCTTC.

This sequence joins TRBV28 and TRBJ2-3; 10 nucleotides line up with TRBD1. CDR1 and CDR2 (germline): MDHEN, SYDVKM. The V segment lost 6 bases and the J segment 2 bases; nucleotides outside the gene matches: 17. This CDR3 spans 19 amino acids. The DNA of the CDR3 is TGTGCCAGCAGCTTTACGGTCCCCCAGACAGGGGGCCTCACAGATACGCAGTATTTT. Translating it yields CASSFTVPQTGGLTDTQYF. Full variable domain (missing parts from reference TRBV28 and TRBJ2-3): DVKVTQSSRYLVKRTGEKVFLECVQDMDHENMFWYRQDPGLGLRLIYFSYDVKMKEKGDIPEGYSVSREKKERFSLILESASTNQTSMYLCASSFTVPQTGGLTDTQYFGPGTRLTVL.

By share, this clonotype ranks as medium-sized. The CDR3 protein is CASTPASWLNYEQYF. CDR3 sequence (DNA): TGTGCCAGCACCCCGGCTAGCTGGTTGAACTACGAGCAGTACTTC. This chain joins TRBV11-2 and TRBJ2-7; tentatively, D is TRBD2 (5 bases). This CDR3 is 15 amino acids long. Per germline, CDR1 SGHAT and CDR2 FQNNGV. Trimming took off 7 bases at V and 3 bases at J, with 19 bases between the two ends.

At least ten counts were recorded for this clonotype. V usage is TRBV29-1 and J usage is TRBJ2-3, with 12 bases identical to TRBD2. CDR1 is SQVTM, CDR2 ANQGSEA, per germline. This CDR3 has 16 residues. With V trimmed by 3 bases and J by 0 bases, 4 bases remained unmatched. CDR3 nucleotides: TGCAGCGTTGAGACTAGCGGGAGAGGCAGCACAGATACGCAGTATTTT. It specifies CSVETSGRGSTDTQYF.

The chain employs TRBV5-6 and TRBJ2-3, with a possible D match to TRBD2 (6 bases). Trimming stripped 2 bases from V and 2 bases from J, with 15 bases between. The V gene's germline CDR1 is SGHDT and CDR2 YYEEEE. The CDR3 totals 16 residues. CDR3 amino acids: CASSFDLASNTDTQYF. The CDR3 nucleotides read TGTGCCAGCAGCTTCGACCTAGCGTCAAACACAGATACGCAGTATTTT.

The rearrangement uses TRBV18 and TRBJ1-6, with D maybe TRBD1 (5 bases). The CDR3 spans 15 residues. CDR1 and CDR2 (germline): KGHSH, LQKENI. V was pared by 8 bases and J by 2 bases, with 13 bases between. The CDR3 bases are TGTGCCAGCGGTCGGGGGAACACCTATAATTCACCCCTCCACTTT. Its protein is CASGRGNTYNSPLHF.

The chain has TRBV2 and TRBJ2-2; the D gene is possibly TRBD1 (6 bases). V was clipped by 8 bases and J by 5 bases, with 12 bases between them. The CDR3 covers 13 residues. Germline V gene data show CDR1 as SNHLY and CDR2 as FYNNEI. CDR3 nucleotide sequence: TGTGCCAGCGGGGCAGACAGGACCGGGGAGCTGTTTTTT. This gives the protein CASGADRTGELFF.

The chain combines TRBV9 with TRBJ2-7; D uncertain. The CDR3 has 14 residues. The germline gives CDR1 SGDLS, CDR2 YYNGEE. Deletions cut 0 bases from V and 2 bases from J, with 9 bases between. The CDR3 DNA reads as TGTGCCAGCAGCGTAGACGTGGGCCCCTACGAGCAGTACTTC. This sequence encodes CASSVDVGPYEQYF.

The J gene is TRBJ1-2, the V gene TRBV12-3 or TRBV12-4, with D possibly being TRBD1 (5 bases). V lost 4 bases and J lost 6, with 21 bases in between. The CDR3 consists of 16 residues. CDR3 residues: CASSSALSTDWHGYTF. CDR3 bases: TGTGCCAGCAGTTCGGCCCTATCGACAGATTGGCATGGCTACACCTTC.

V and J are TRBV6-6 and TRBJ2-3; perhaps TRBD1 as D (6 bases). CDR3 length: 15 residues. Germline-derived CDR1 and CDR2 are MNHNY and SVGAGI (reference sequence). Trimming stripped 5 bases from V and 6 bases from J, with 18 bases between. CDR3 coding DNA: TGTGCCAGCAGTCCCGGGACACCGACCTTGGATACGCAGTATTTT. Translating gives CASSPGTPTLDTQYF.

There are a few counts of this clonotype. V is TRBV10-3 and J is TRBJ2-7, with D hard to call. V lost 0 bases to trimming and J lost 2 bases, with 11 bases between them. CDR1 is ENHRY, CDR2 SYGVKD, per germline. CDR3 length: 15 residues. The CDR3 bases are TGTGCCATCAGTGAGTCGGCGCAACCTACCTACGAGCAGTACTTC. Amino acids: CAISESAQPTYEQYF.

This clonotype was counted a few times. This chain uses TRBV25-1 with TRBJ2-1; 12 bases map to TRBD2. The CDR3 totals 16 residues. Per germline, CDR1 MGHDK and CDR2 SYGVNS. The V and J ends lost 6 bases and 1 base, in that order; junction bases with no gene match: 4. The CDR3 DNA sequence: TGTGCCAGCAGCGATCTAGCGGGAGGGTCCTACAATGAGCAGTTCTTC. Translating it yields CASSDLAGGSYNEQFF.

This clonotype came up a few times. The genes are TRBV12-3 or TRBV12-4 and TRBJ2-1; 12 bases align to TRBD2. Trimming took 5 bases from V and 3 from J; bases not matched to a gene: 5. The CDR3 extends over 16 amino acids. Written as DNA, the CDR3 is TGTGCCAGCAGTATTGGGACTAGCGGGCTCTACAATGAGCAGTTCTTC. Translated: CASSIGTSGLYNEQFF.

This clonotype came up a few times. The V call is TRBV28, the J call TRBJ2-7; the match to TRBD2 covers 8 bases. Germline CDR1 reads MDHEN; CDR2 reads SYDVKM. There are 16 residues in the CDR3. V was pared by 4 bases and J by 7 bases, with 15 bases of the junction left unmatched. In nucleotides, the CDR3 is TGTGCCAGCAGTTCCGGGGGGAGCGGGAGATTCGGGGAGCAGTACTTC. Residues: CASSSGGSGRFGEQYF.

V usage is TRBV27 and J usage is TRBJ1-4, with 7 bases matching TRBD1. Germline V CDR1 and CDR2: MNHEY, SMNVEV (reference sequence). Trimming removed 5 bases from V and 5 bases from J; junction bases left unmatched: 5. This CDR3 spans 14 amino acids. CDR3 protein: CASSKGQLNEKLFF. As DNA, the CDR3 is TGTGCCAGCAGTAAGGGACAGTTGAATGAAAAACTGTTTTTT. Variable domain in full (rest from reference TRBV27 and TRBJ1-4): EAQVTQNPRYLITVTGKKLTVTCSQNMNHEYMSWYRQDPGLGLRQIYYSMNVEVTDKGDVPEGYKVSRKEKRNFPLILESPSPNQTSLYFCASSKGQLNEKLFFGSGTQLSVL.

The table lists this clonotype with a few counts. V gene TRBV4-2 combines with J gene TRBJ2-2, with a possible D match to TRBD2 (6 bases). This CDR3 spans 18 amino acids. Germline loops: CDR1 LGHNA, CDR2 YNFKEQ. V lost 4 bases and J 6 bases, leaving 24 bases between the germline ends. The DNA of the CDR3 is TGTGCCAGCAGCCTGCTTCTTGCCGGGAGTAACGTTGCCGGGGAGCTGTTTTTT. This sequence encodes CASSLLLAGSNVAGELFF.

The rearrangement uses TRBV6-5 and TRBJ2-5; D is perhaps TRBD2 (6 bases). In germline, CDR1 is MNHEY, CDR2 SVGAGI. The CDR3 has 15 amino acids. Trimming took 2 bases from V and 2 from J, leaving 12 bases between them. CDR3 DNA: TGTGCCAGCAGTTACGGGGCTAGCGATCAAGAGACCCAGTACTTC. This translates into CASSYGASDQETQYF.

In its sample, this clonotype was seen a few times. The chain recombines TRBV28 with TRBJ2-7; 8 nucleotides line up with TRBD1. Per germline, CDR1 MDHEN and CDR2 SYDVKM. This CDR3 contains 16 residues. The V segment lost 6 bases and the J segment 3 bases; nucleotides outside the gene matches: 13. Written as DNA, the CDR3 is TGTGCCAGCAGCCGCCCCCTCGGGACAGGAGACTACGAGCAGTACTTC. Its protein is CASSRPLGTGDYEQYF.

In its sample, this clonotype was seen many times. J is TRBJ2-1 and V is TRBV7-3, with D possibly matching TRBD1 (6 bases). Germline V gene data show CDR1 as SGHTA and CDR2 as FQGTGA. This CDR3 region has 15 residues. V dropped 6 bases and J dropped 2 bases, with 14 bases sitting between them. The DNA for the CDR3 is TGTGCCAGCAGTTTCTCGGGACAAACCTACAATGAGCAGTTCTTC. This sequence encodes CASSFSGQTYNEQFF.

This clonotype was detected only once. The chain links TRBV9 to TRBJ2-3, with a possible D match to TRBD1 (6 bases). This CDR3 is built from 14 residues. Germline assignment: CDR1 SGDLS and CDR2 YYNGEE. V was shortened by 5 bases and J by 2 bases, with 12 bases between the two germline ends. For the CDR3, the DNA is TGTGCCAGCAGTAGGACAGACTACACAGATACGCAGTATTTT. It specifies CASSRTDYTDTQYF. Full variable domain (remainder filled in from reference TRBV9 and TRBJ2-3): DSGVTQTPKHLITATGQRVTLRCSPRSGDLSVYWYQQSLDQGLQFLIQYYNGEERAKGNILERFSAQQFPDLHSELNLSSLELGDSALYFCASSRTDYTDTQYFGPGTRLTVL.